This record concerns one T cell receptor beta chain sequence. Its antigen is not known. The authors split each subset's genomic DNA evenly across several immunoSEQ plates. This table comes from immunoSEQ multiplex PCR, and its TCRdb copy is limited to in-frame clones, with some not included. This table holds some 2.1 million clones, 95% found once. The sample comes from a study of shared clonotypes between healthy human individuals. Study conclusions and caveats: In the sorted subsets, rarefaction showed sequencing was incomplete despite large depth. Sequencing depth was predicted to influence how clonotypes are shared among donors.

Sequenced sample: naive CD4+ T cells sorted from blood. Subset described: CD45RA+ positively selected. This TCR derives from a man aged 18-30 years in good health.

The CDR3 sequence: CASSAAGQGTEQYF. The CDR3 coding sequence is TGTGCCAGCAGCGCAGCGGGACAGGGCACCGAGCAGTACTTC. The J gene is TRBJ2-7, the V gene TRBV11-3, with 9 bases lining up with TRBD1. Unmatched junction bases numbered 8, after V lost 5 bases and J lost 6 bases. The CDR3 has 14 amino acids. CDR1 is SGHNT, CDR2 YENEEA, per germline.